Listed below are T cell receptor beta chains from one sample, sequenced in a study of cytomegalovirus exposure and HLA in healthy donors. TCRdb's table, derived via immunoSEQ multiplex PCR, lists solely in-frame clones and lacks some. Among around 150,000 clones, 66% were seen once, and the ten largest hold 6.5%. Sample: PBMCs. All receptors derive from an older woman in good health and CMV-seronegative. CDR3s include the opening cysteine and the closing phenylalanine or tryptophan. A D gene is named only where the DNA matches it firmly. Some rows mark clone size as missing; the rest say once, few, many or name a class of expanded clone.

TRBJ2-5	TRBV6-1	.	.	13	CASSVTGQETQYF	TGTGCCAGCAGTGTGACAGGCCAAGAGACCCAGTACTTC
TRBJ2-7	TRBV1	.	.	20	CTSSLTLSGTSGTRAHEQYF	TGCACCAGCAGTCTCACCCTTAGCGGGACTAGCGGCACCCGAGCCCACGAGCAGTACTTC
TRBJ2-5	TRBV19	.	.	14	CASNVGGPQETQYF	TGTGCCAGTAACGTGGGGGGGCCACAAGAGACCCAGTACTTC
TRBJ1-2	TRBV4-3	.	.	15	CASSQQAGANYGYTF	TGCGCCAGCAGCCAACAGGCGGGAGCAAACTATGGCTACACCTTC
TRBJ2-1	TRBV7-8	.	.	13	CASSLVEGSEQFF	TGTGCCAGCAGCTTAGTGGAGGGGAGTGAGCAGTTCTTC
TRBJ1-1	TRBV5-4	.	.	15	CASSLVVGVNTEAFF	TGTGCCAGCAGCTTGGTGGTAGGGGTAAACACTGAAGCTTTCTTT
TRBJ1-5	TRBV7-2	once	.	15	CASSLIMTAPQPQHF	TGTGCCAGCAGCTTGATTATGACAGCCCCTCAGCCCCAGCATTTT
TRBJ2-6	TRBV28	few	.	15	CASSLETPGANVLTF	TGTGCCAGCAGTTTAGAGACACCTGGGGCCAACGTCCTGACTTTC
TRBJ1-2	TRBV27	.	TRBD1	14	CASSFGQGGRGYTF	TGTGCCAGCAGTTTTGGGCAGGGGGGTCGAGGCTACACCTTC
TRBJ2-2	TRBV6-6	few	TRBD2	16	CASTPLGLGGTGELFF	TGTGCCAGCACCCCCCTGGGACTAGGTGGCACCGGGGAGCTGTTTTTT
TRBJ2-5	TRBV7-2	.	.	12	CASSLEEWEQYF	TGTGCCAGCAGCTTAGAGGAGTGGGAGCAGTACTTC
TRBJ2-1	TRBV19	.	TRBD2	16	CASSRLGSGGANEQFF	TGTGCCAGTAGCCGCCTGGGCAGCGGGGGGGCGAATGAGCAGTTCTTC
TRBJ1-4	TRBV6-1	.	TRBD1	14	CASSDRQGNEKLFF	TGTGCCAGCAGTGATAGACAGGGAAATGAAAAACTGTTTTTT
TRBJ1-6	TRBV2	.	TRBD1	14	CASRGTGYNSPLHF	TGTGCCAGCCGCGGGACAGGGTATAATTCACCCCTCCACTTT
TRBJ1-1	TRBV7-9	.	.	13	CASSLAVLTEAFF	TGTGCCAGCAGCTTAGCGGTACTCACTGAAGCTTTCTTT
TRBJ2-2	TRBV4-1	.	TRBD2	14	CASSLMRGSGELFF	TGCGCCAGCAGCCTCATGCGGGGGAGCGGGGAGCTGTTTTTT
TRBJ1-2	TRBV7-6	.	TRBD1	15	CASSSTVAAGGGYTF	TGTGCCAGCAGCTCGACGGTCGCGGCAGGGGGTGGCTACACCTTC
TRBJ1-1	TRBV2	.	.	15	CASSERDIRRTEAFF	TGTGCCAGCAGTGAACGGGATATACGAAGGACTGAAGCTTTCTTT
TRBJ2-1	TRBV2	.	TRBD2	15	CASSPRLAGHNEQFF	TGTGCCAGCAGTCCTAGACTAGCGGGACACAATGAGCAGTTCTTC
TRBJ1-5	TRBV27	.	.	15	CASSLGGGGNQPQHF	TGTGCCAGCAGTTTAGGGGGAGGGGGCAATCAGCCCCAGCATTTT
TRBJ2-7	TRBV27	.	TRBD2	19	CASSSRTSGRAKSSYEQYF	TGTGCCAGCAGTTCCCGGACTAGCGGGAGGGCAAAGAGCTCCTACGAGCAGTACTTC
TRBJ1-6	TRBV10-3	.	.	14	CAITHSSYNSPLHF	TGTGCCATCACTCACAGCTCCTATAATTCACCCCTCCACTTT
TRBJ2-7	TRBV9	few	TRBD2	15	CASSVSSGATYEQYF	TGTGCCAGCAGCGTATCTAGCGGGGCCACCTACGAGCAGTACTTC
TRBJ1-5	TRBV19	.	TRBD1	15	CASSIPGGRNQPQHF	TGTGCCAGTAGTATACCAGGGGGTCGCAATCAGCCCCAGCATTTT
TRBJ2-1	TRBV21-1	once	.	17	CASSFRLAGGPYNEQFF	TGTGCCAGCAGCTTTCGACTAGCGGGGGGCCCCTACAATGAGCAGTTCTTC
TRBJ2-1	TRBV6-1	few	TRBD2	15	CASTQRLAGSNEQFF	TGTGCCAGCACCCAGAGACTAGCGGGATCCAATGAGCAGTTCTTC
TRBJ1-6	TRBV6-1	.	.	18	CASSAITFKSSYNSPLHF	TGTGCCAGCAGTGCTATAACTTTCAAGAGCTCCTATAATTCACCCCTCCACTTT
TRBJ1-2	TRBV7-8	.	.	13	CASSLGGAHGYTF	TGTGCCAGCAGCTTAGGGGGAGCGCATGGCTACACCTTC
TRBJ1-6	TRBV5-4	.	TRBD1	16	CASSLAQGAYNSPLHF	TGTGCCAGCAGCTTGGCCCAGGGGGCCTATAATTCACCCCTCCACTTT
TRBJ2-7	TRBV29-1	.	.	12	CSVELQGYEQYF	TGCAGCGTTGAGTTACAGGGCTACGAGCAGTACTTC
TRBJ2-2	TRBV19	.	TRBD1	13	CATRQGSSGELFF	TGTGCCACTAGACAGGGATCGAGCGGGGAGCTGTTTTTT
TRBJ1-1	TRBV9	.	TRBD1	16	CASSAPGQVRVTEAFF	TGTGCCAGCAGCGCACCCGGACAGGTTCGGGTCACTGAAGCTTTCTTT
TRBJ1-1	TRBV7-9	few	.	14	CASSLGQLNTEAFF	TGTGCCAGCAGCTTAGGACAGTTGAACACTGAAGCTTTCTTT
TRBJ2-5	TRBV12-2	.	.	18	CASRLVEGRGGTQETQYF	TGTGCAAGTCGCTTAGTGGAGGGGAGGGGTGGAACCCAAGAGACCCAGTACTTC
TRBJ1-1	TRBV7-9	.	.	13	CASSGQGGTEAFF	TGTGCCAGCAGCGGCCAAGGGGGCACTGAAGCTTTCTTT
TRBJ2-7	TRBV5-4	.	TRBD2	16	CASSLFEGTTTYEQYF	TGTGCCAGCAGCTTATTCGAAGGGACTACCACCTACGAGCAGTACTTC
TRBJ2-7	TRBV27	.	.	14	CASSLRGLVYEQYF	TGTGCCAGCAGTTTACGGGGATTGGTCTACGAGCAGTACTTC
TRBJ1-1	TRBV25-1	many	.	15	CASSPLSGKRTEAFF	TGTGCCAGCAGTCCCCTGTCAGGGAAGCGCACTGAAGCTTTCTTT
TRBJ1-3	TRBV7-9	.	.	17	CASSFYLGDSSGNTIYF	TGTGCCAGCAGCTTCTACCTCGGGGATTCCTCTGGAAACACCATATATTTT
TRBJ2-5	TRBV27	.	TRBD1	15	CASSLWGTGQETQYF	TGTGCCAGCAGTTTGTGGGGGACAGGGCAAGAGACCCAGTACTTC
TRBJ2-7	TRBV6-5	.	.	11	CASGRSYEQYF	TGTGCCAGCGGGAGGAGCTACGAGCAGTACTTC
TRBJ2-7	TRBV27	few	.	15	CASKTGNWVGYEQYF	TGTGCCAGCAAAACGGGGAACTGGGTAGGTTACGAGCAGTACTTC
TRBJ1-5	TRBV7-9	.	TRBD1	16	CASSFGDRGGNQPQHF	TGTGCCAGCAGCTTTGGGGACAGGGGGGGCAATCAGCCCCAGCATTTT
TRBJ2-2	TRBV6-1	.	.	14	CASNGQTNTGELFF	TGTGCCAGCAATGGACAGACGAACACCGGGGAGCTGTTTTTT
TRBJ2-7	TRBV6-5	few	TRBD1	13	CATRRQGLYEQYF	TGTGCCACCCGCCGACAGGGCCTCTACGAGCAGTACTTC
TRBJ2-5	TRBV9	.	.	14	CASSAGTHGETQYF	TGTGCCAGCAGCGCCGGGACACATGGAGAGACCCAGTACTTC
TRBJ2-2	TRBV23-1	.	.	17	CASSQLVPQTNTGELFF	TGCGCCAGCAGTCAACTCGTCCCACAGACGAACACCGGGGAGCTGTTTTTT
TRBJ2-3	TRBV9	few	TRBD2	17	CASSVGASGGVRDTQYF	TGTGCCAGCAGCGTAGGAGCCAGCGGGGGGGTGAGGGATACGCAGTATTTT
TRBJ2-4	TRBV28	few	.	13	CASSLPGWNIQYF	TGTGCCAGCAGTTTACCAGGGTGGAACATTCAGTACTTC
TRBJ2-5	TRBV6-6	.	.	14	CASSDAGALETQYF	TGTGCCAGCAGTGATGCAGGGGCCCTAGAGACCCAGTACTTC